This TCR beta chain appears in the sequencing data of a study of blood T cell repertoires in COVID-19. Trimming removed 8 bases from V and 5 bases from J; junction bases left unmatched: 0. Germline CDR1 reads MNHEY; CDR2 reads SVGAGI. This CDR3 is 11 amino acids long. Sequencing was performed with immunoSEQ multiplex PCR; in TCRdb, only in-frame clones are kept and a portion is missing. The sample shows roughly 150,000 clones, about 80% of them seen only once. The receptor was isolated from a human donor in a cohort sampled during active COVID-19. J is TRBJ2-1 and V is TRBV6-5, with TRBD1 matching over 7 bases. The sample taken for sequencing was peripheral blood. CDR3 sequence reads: CASGTDNEQFF. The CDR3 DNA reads TGTGCCAGCGGGACAGACAATGAGCAGTTCTTC.